This T cell receptor (beta chain) emerged from a study of response to subunit inactivated influenza vaccine. The CDR3 is 17 residues long. The V and J ends lost 3 bases and 0 bases, in that order; junction bases with no gene match: 7. CDR1 is SEHNR, CDR2 FQNEAQ, per germline (reference sequence). TCRdb reprocessed the RT-PCR reads with MiXCR, giving one entry per CDR3 protein. The table has 860,000 or so distinct CDR3 sequences, about 20% seen once. This clonotype was seen a handful of times. The antigen is undetermined. Regarding the study as a whole: Authors suggested seasonal influenza vaccinations each recruit few new T cells.

The V gene is TRBV7-9, the J gene TRBJ1-3; 8 bases line up with TRBD1. The receptor was derived from a man aged 50 to 59 who received an inactivated influenza vaccine. The sample was PBMCs from blood, taken about 5 days after vaccination. The CDR3 DNA reads TGTGCCAGCAGCTTCAAACTTGACAGGGGCTCTGGAAACACCATATATTTT. Its translation is CASSFKLDRGSGNTIYF.